A selection of T cell receptor beta chains follows, all from one sample in a study of cytomegalovirus exposure and HLA in healthy donors. TCRdb's copy holds only in-frame clones and misses some; the assay was immunoSEQ multiplex PCR. The top ten clones hold under 5.5% of a sample with about 130,000 clones, around 8.5% of them seen once. Material for sequencing was PBMCs. The source is a middle-aged man in good health and CMV-seronegative. Both conserved end residues are part of each CDR3. D genes are given only for firm matches. Clone sizes are given selectively: once, few, many, or a class where the clone is expanded.

>TRBV6-5|few|-|TRBJ2-1
TGTGCCAGCAGTGAACAGGGTGTAGGGTATGAGCAGTTCTTC
CASSEQGVGYEQFF
>TRBV6-6|few|-|TRBJ1-6
TGTGCCAGCTGCCTGGTCGGACAACAAAATTCACCCCTCCACTTT
CASCLVGQQNSPLHF
>TRBV30|-|-|TRBJ1-2
TGTGCCTGGAGTCGGCAGGGTATTTCCTATGGCTACACCTTC
CAWSRQGISYGYTF
>TRBV4-3|few|-|TRBJ2-2
TGCGCCAGCAGCCAAGATCCCCCGACAGTACCGACCGGGGAGCTGTTTTTT
CASSQDPPTVPTGELFF
>TRBV7-9|-|-|TRBJ1-4
TGTGCCAGCAGCTCCAACCGAAGATTAGAACTGTTTTTT
CASSSNRRLELFF
>TRBV27|few|-|TRBJ1-5
TGTGCCAGCAGTTCCCCGGGTCAGCCCCAGCATTTT
CASSSPGQPQHF
>TRBV6-5|few|-|TRBJ2-4
TGTGCCAGCAGCACCCAGGGGTCGAAAAACATTCAGTACTTC
CASSTQGSKNIQYF
>TRBV5-1|-|-|TRBJ1-1
TGCGCCAGCAGCCCCGGGACACTTAACACTGAAGCTTTCTTT
CASSPGTLNTEAFF
>TRBV5-1|once|-|TRBJ1-6
TGCGCCAGCAGCTTGTGGGAAAGGGGTAATTCACCCCTCCACTTT
CASSLWERGNSPLHF
>TRBV30|few|-|TRBJ1-1
TGTGCCCACGTTGGGGAGGACACTGAAGCTTTCTTT
CAHVGEDTEAFF
>TRBV7-2|-|-|TRBJ1-1
TGTGCCAGCAGCTTACCCGGGATGAACACTGAAGCTTTCTTT
CASSLPGMNTEAFF
>TRBV2|-|-|TRBJ1-5
TGTGCCAGCAGTGTGGGCAGGGCCCTTAGCAATCAGCCCCAGCATTTT
CASSVGRALSNQPQHF
>TRBV19|few|TRBD1|TRBJ1-2
TGTGCCAGTTCGACAGGGGACAACTATGGCTACACCTTC
CASSTGDNYGYTF
>TRBV6-5|few|-|TRBJ2-2
TGTGCCAGCAGTCGACTAGGGGGGGTCGGGGAGCTGTTTTTT
CASSRLGGVGELFF
>TRBV6-1|few|TRBD1|TRBJ1-1
TGTGCCAGCAGTGTGCCGGTTGGACAGGGAAGGCCTGAAGCTTTCTTT
CASSVPVGQGRPEAFF
>TRBV19|-|TRBD1|TRBJ2-2
TGTGCCAGTAGAGGGACAGGGGAGAACACCGGGGAGCTGTTTTTT
CASRGTGENTGELFF
>TRBV2|few|-|TRBJ1-4
TGTGCCAGCAGTGGGGCGGGGCGTATTAATGAAAAACTGTTTTTT
CASSGAGRINEKLFF
>TRBV5-1|-|TRBD2|TRBJ2-7
TGCGCCAGCAGCTCAGCGGGGGGGCTGTACGAGCAGTACTTC
CASSSAGGLYEQYF
>TRBV6-5|-|TRBD1|TRBJ2-7
TGTGCCAGCAGTTACACGGACAGGCGCGAGCAGTACTTC
CASSYTDRREQYF
>TRBV6-1|-|-|TRBJ1-2
TGTGCCAGCAGTGTCCGGCACAGCAATTATGGCTACACCTTC
CASSVRHSNYGYTF
>TRBV5-5|few|TRBD1|TRBJ2-1
TGTGCCAGCAGCTTAAGGGCGGACAGGCCCTACAATGAGCAGTTCTTC
CASSLRADRPYNEQFF
>TRBV7-3|few|-|TRBJ2-3
TGTGCCAGCAGCCCACATCGGGCAGATACGCAGTATTTT
CASSPHRADTQYF